This TCR beta chain is from a study of T cells after yellow fever vaccination. The CDR3 sequence is 13 residues long. Germline V gene sequence: CDR1 LGHNA, CDR2 YSLEER. V was cut by 1 base and J by 4 bases, with 7 bases left in between. Template-switching 5'RACE yielded the TCR cDNA; a universal primer site and UMIs were added in the process. Each CDR3 protein gets one entry after TCRdb re-called the 5' RACE reads with MiXCR. The sample consists of tens of thousands of distinct CDR3 sequences, about 14% of them appearing once. The chain carries TRBV4-3 and TRBJ1-1, with D unresolved. Specimen: CD8+ T cells not binding an NS4B(214-222) dextramer, sorted from PBMCs, collected about 20 days after the first yellow fever vaccination. The TCR sequence derives from a man aged 18 to 35 who received the YFV17D yellow fever vaccine. CDR3 sequence reads: CASSQVKGTEAFF. The CDR3, as DNA: TGCGCCAGCAGCCAAGTAAAGGGCACTGAAGCTTTCTTT.